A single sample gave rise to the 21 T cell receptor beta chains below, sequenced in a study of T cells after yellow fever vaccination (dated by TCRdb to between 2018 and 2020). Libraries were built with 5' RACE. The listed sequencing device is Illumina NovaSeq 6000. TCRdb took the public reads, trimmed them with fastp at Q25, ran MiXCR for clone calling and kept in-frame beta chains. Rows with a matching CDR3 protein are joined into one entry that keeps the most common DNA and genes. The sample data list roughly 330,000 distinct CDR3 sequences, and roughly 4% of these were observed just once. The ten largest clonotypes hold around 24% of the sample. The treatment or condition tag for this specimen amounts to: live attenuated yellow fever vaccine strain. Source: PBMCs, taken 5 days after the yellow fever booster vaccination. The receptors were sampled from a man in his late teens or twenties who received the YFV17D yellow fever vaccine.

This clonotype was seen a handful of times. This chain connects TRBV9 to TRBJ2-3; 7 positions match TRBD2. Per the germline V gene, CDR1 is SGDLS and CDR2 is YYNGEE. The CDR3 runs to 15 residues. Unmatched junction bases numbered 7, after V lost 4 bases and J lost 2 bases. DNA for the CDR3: TGTGCCAGCAGCCATGGCAGCGGGGCCACAGATACGCAGTATTTT. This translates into CASSHGSGATDTQYF.

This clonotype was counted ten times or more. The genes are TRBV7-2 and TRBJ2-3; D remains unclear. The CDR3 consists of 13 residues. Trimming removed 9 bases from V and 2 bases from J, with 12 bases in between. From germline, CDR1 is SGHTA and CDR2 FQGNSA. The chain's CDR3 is CASIQQLTDTQYF. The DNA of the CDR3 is TGTGCCAGTATCCAGCAGCTCACAGATACGCAGTATTTT.

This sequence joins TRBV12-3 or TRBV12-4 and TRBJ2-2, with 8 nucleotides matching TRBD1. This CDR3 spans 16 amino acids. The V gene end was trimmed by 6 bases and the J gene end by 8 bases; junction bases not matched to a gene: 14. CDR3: CASRPLGQVLGGELFF. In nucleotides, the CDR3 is TGTGCCAGCAGACCCCTGGGACAGGTCCTCGGAGGGGAGCTGTTTTTT.

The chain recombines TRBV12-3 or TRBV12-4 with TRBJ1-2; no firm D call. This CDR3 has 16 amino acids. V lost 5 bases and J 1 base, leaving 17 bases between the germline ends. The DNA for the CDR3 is TGTGCCAGCAGTCCGCCGGTTGGGGAGGGTAACTATGGCTACACCTTC. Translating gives CASSPPVGEGNYGYTF.

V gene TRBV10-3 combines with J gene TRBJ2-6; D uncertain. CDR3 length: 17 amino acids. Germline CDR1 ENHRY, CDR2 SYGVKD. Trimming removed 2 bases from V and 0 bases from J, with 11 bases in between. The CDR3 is CAISEIRRISGANVLTF. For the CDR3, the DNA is TGTGCCATCAGTGAGATTCGACGGATCTCTGGGGCCAACGTCCTGACTTTC.

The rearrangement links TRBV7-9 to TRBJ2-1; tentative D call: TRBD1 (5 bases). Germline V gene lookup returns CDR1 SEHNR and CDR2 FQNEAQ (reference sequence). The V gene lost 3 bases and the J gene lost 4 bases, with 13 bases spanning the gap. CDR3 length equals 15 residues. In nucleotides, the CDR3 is TGTGCCAGCAGCTTTGGGGCAGTGGGTTACAATGAGCAGTTCTTC. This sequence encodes CASSFGAVGYNEQFF.

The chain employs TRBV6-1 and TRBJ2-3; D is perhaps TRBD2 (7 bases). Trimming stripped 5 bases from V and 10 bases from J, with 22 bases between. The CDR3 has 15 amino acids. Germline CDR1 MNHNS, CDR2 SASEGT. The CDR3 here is CASSNLRGGGDPQYF. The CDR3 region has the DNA TGTGCCAGCAGTAATCTTAGAGGGGGGGGCGATCCGCAGTATTTT.

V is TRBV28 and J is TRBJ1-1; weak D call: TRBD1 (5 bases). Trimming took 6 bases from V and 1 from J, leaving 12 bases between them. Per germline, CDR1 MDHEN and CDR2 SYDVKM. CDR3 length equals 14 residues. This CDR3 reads CASSVPGPNTEAFF. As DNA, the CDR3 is TGTGCCAGCAGCGTTCCGGGACCGAACACTGAAGCTTTCTTT.

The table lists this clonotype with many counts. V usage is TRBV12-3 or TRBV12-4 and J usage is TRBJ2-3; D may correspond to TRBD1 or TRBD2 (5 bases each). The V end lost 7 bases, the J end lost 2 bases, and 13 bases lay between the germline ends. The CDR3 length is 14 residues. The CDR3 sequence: CASNVGTYTDTQYF. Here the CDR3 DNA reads TGTGCCAGCAACGTAGGGACGTACACAGATACGCAGTATTTT.

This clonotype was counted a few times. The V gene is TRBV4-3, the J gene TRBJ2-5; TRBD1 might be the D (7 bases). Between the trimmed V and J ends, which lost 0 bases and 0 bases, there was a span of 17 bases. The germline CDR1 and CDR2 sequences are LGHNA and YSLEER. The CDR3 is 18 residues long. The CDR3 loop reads CASSQDSGDSRYQETQYF. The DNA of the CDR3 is TGCGCCAGCAGCCAAGATTCGGGGGACAGCCGGTACCAAGAGACCCAGTACTTC.

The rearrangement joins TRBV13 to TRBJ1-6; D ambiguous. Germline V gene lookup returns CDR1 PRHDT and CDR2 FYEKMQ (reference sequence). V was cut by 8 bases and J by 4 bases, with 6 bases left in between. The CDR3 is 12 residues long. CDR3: CASGRYNSPLHF. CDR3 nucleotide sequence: TGTGCCAGCGGCAGATATAATTCACCCCTCCACTTT. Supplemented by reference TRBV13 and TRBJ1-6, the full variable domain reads AAGVIQSPRHLIKEKRETATLKCYPIPRHDTVYWYQQGPGQDPQFLISFYEKMQSDKGSIPDRFSAQQFSDYHSELNMSSLELGDSALYFCASGRYNSPLHFGNGTRLTVT.

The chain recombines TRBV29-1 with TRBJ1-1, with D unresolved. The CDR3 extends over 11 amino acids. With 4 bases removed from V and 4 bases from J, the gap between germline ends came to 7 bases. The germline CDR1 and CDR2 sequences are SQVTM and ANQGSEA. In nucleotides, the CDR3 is TGCAGCGTTGCCTTGATCACTGAAGCTTTCTTT. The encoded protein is CSVALITEAFF.

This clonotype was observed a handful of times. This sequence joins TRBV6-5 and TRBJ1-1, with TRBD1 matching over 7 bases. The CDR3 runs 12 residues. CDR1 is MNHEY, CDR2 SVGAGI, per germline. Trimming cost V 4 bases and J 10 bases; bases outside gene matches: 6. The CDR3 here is CASSLDRTRAFF. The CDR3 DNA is TGTGCCAGCAGTTTGGACAGGACGAGAGCTTTCTTT.

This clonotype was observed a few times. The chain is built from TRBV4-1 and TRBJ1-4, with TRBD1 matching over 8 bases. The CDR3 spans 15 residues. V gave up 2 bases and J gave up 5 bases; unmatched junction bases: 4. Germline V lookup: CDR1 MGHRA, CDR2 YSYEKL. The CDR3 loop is CASSQPGQVNEKLFF. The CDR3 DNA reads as TGCGCCAGCAGCCAACCGGGACAGGTCAATGAAAAACTGTTTTTT.

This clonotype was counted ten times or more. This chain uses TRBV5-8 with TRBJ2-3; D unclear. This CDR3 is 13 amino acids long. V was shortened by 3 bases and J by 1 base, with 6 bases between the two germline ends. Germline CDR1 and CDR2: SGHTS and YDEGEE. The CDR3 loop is CASSSAGTDTQYF. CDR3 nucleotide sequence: TGTGCCAGCAGCTCCGCGGGCACAGATACGCAGTATTTT. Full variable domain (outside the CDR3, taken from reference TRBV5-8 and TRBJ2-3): EAGVTQSPTHLIKTRGQQATLRCSPISGHTSVYWYQQALGLGLQFLLWYDEGEERNRGNFPPRFSGRQFPNYSSELNVNALELEDSALYLCASSSAGTDTQYFGPGTRLTVL.

The DNA of the CDR3 is TGTGCCAGTAGGTCTAGCGGGGGGGCTAAGACCCAGTACTTC. This encodes CASRSSGGAKTQYF. The chain is built from TRBV19 and TRBJ2-5; 12 positions match TRBD2. Germline CDR1 and CDR2: LNHDA and SQIVND (reference sequence). V trimming: 6 bases; J trimming: 6 bases; junction bases outside the gene matches: 5. The CDR3 contains 14 residues. Complete variable domain (other parts from reference TRBV19 and TRBJ2-5): DGGITQSPKYLFRKEGQNVTLSCEQNLNHDAMYWYRQDPGQGLRLIYYSQIVNDFQKGDIAEGYSVSREKKESFPLTVTSAQKNPTAFYLCASRSSGGAKTQYFGPGTRLLVL.

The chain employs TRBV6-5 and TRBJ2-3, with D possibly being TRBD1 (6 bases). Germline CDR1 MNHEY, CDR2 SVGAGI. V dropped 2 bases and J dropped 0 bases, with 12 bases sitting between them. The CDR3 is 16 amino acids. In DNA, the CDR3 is TGTGCCAGCAGTTACGGACAGAGCCCTAGCACAGATACGCAGTATTTT. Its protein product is CASSYGQSPSTDTQYF.

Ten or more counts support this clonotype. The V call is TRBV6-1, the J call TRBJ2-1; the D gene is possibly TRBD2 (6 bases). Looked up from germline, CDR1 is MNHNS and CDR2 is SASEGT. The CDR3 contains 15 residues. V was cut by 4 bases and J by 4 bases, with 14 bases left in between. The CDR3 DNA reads TGTGCCAGCAGTGTCCGGCCCGGGGGTTACAATGAGCAGTTCTTC. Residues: CASSVRPGGYNEQFF.

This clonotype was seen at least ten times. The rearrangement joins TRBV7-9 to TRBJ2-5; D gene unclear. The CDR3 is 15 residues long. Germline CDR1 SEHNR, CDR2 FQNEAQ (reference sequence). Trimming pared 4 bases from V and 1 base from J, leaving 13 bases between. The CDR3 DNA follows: TGTGCCAGCAGCTCCCGAAGTCCGCGCCAAGAGACCCAGTACTTC. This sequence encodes CASSSRSPRQETQYF. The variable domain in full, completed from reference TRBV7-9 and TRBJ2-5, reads DTGVSQNPRHKITKRGQNVTFRCDPISEHNRLYWYRQTLGQGPEFLTYFQNEAQLEKSRLLSDRFSAERPKGSFSTLEIQRTEQGDSAMYLCASSSRSPRQETQYFGPGTRLLVL.

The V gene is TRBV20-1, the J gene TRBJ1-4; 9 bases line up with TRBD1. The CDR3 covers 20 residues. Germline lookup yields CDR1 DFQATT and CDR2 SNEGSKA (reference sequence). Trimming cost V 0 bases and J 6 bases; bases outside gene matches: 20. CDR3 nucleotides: TGCAGTGCTAGAGAAAAACCGGGACAGGGTCCCCTGGCGCGTTATGAAAAACTGTTTTTT. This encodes CSAREKPGQGPLARYEKLFF.

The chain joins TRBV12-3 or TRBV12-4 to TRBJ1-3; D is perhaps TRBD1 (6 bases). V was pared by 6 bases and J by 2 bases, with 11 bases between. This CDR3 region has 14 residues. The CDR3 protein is CASRPGDPGNTIYF. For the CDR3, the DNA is TGTGCCAGCAGGCCAGGGGACCCTGGAAACACCATATATTTT.